The 31 T cell receptor beta chains below come from one sample, sequenced in a study of CD8+ T cells in alopecia areata. The treatment here: oral pan-JAK inhibitor, 5-10 mg twice daily. RNA was isolated and reverse transcribed to cDNA, the sequencing template. Method: immunoSEQ multiplex PCR; TCRdb's copy keeps in-frame clones and lacks some. This sample yields about 42,000 clones, of which about three fifths are seen a single time; roughly 20% belongs to the top ten. The sequences come from CD8+ T cells sorted from blood, collected at week 4, from a patient treated with tofacitinib. Receptor source: a human donor with alopecia areata.

This clone was seen more than once but under ten times. CDR3 residues: CSVSAGRAGYEQYF. The CDR3 nucleotides read TGCAGCGTTTCGGCAGGAAGGGCTGGATACGAGCAGTACTTC. The chain is built from TRBV29-1 and TRBJ2-7; D call uncertain. CDR1 and CDR2 (germline): SQVTM, ANQGSEA. The ends were cut back, 5 bases at V and 4 bases at J, with 18 bases in the middle. The CDR3 length is 14 residues.

This clone has a handful of counts. This sequence joins TRBV5-1 and TRBJ2-3; no reliable D call. The germline CDR1 and CDR2 sequences are SGHRS and YFSETQ. The length of the CDR3 is 12 residues. The V and J ends lost 1 base and 4 bases respectively, with 4 bases between them. This CDR3 is CASSLIADTQYF. The CDR3 DNA sequence: TGCGCCAGCAGCTTGATAGCAGATACGCAGTATTTT. The full variable domain, with the rest looked up from reference TRBV5-1 and TRBJ2-3, is KAGVTQTPRYLIKTRGQQVTLSCSPISGHRSVSWYQQTPGQGLQFLFEYFSETQRNKGNFPGRFSGRQFSNSRSEMNVSTLELGDSALYLCASSLIADTQYFGPGTRLTVL.

This clone was observed a few times. The rearrangement uses TRBV29-1 and TRBJ2-7, with D unresolved. Germline V gene data show CDR1 as SQVTM and CDR2 as ANQGSEA. Trimming took off 0 bases at V and 6 bases at J, with 9 bases between the two ends. This CDR3 is built from 12 residues. In DNA, the CDR3 is TGCAGCGTTGAAGAGGGAATTGGCGAGCAGTACTTC. This sequence encodes CSVEEGIGEQYF.

This clone is a singleton in its sample. The chain couples TRBV4-3 to TRBJ2-1, with a weak D call TRBD2 (5 bases). From germline, CDR1 is LGHNA and CDR2 YSLEER. V lost 0 bases and J lost 4, with 10 bases in between. This CDR3 comprises 15 residues. The CDR3 sequence: CASSQDPSRYNEQFF. CDR3 nucleotide sequence: TGCGCCAGCAGCCAAGATCCTAGCAGATACAATGAGCAGTTCTTC.

This clone showed up just a few times. This chain links TRBV29-1 with TRBJ2-1; D is unresolved. CDR1 and CDR2 (germline): SQVTM, ANQGSEA. The V end was cut by 2 bases, the J end by 8 bases, with 10 bases between. The CDR3 has 12 amino acids. The CDR3 reads CSVELRRYEQFF. CDR3 in DNA: TGCAGCGTTGAACTCAGGCGCTATGAGCAGTTCTTC.

This chain uses TRBV5-5 with TRBJ1-2; 7 positions agree with TRBD1. This CDR3 is built from 17 residues. The junction had 15 bases not matched to a gene; V was cut back by 1 base and J by 6 bases. Germline V gene lookup returns CDR1 SGHKS and CDR2 YYEKEE (reference sequence). The CDR3 bases are TGTGCCAGCAGCTTGAAACGGGACAGCACGATTATGAATGGCTACACCTTC. Protein product: CASSLKRDSTIMNGYTF.

The rearrangement joins TRBV29-1 to TRBJ2-3, with D tentatively TRBD1 (5 bases). The CDR3 is 15 amino acids. Deletions cut 4 bases from V and 1 base from J, with 15 bases between. Germline V gives CDR1 SQVTM, CDR2 ANQGSEA. The chain's CDR3 is CSVGQPPIRTDTQYF. Here the CDR3 DNA reads TGCAGCGTTGGACAGCCCCCGATCCGCACAGATACGCAGTATTTT.

V gene TRBV29-1 combines with J gene TRBJ1-1; D is unclear. The CDR3 is 12 amino acids. Trimming left V 1 base short and J 7 bases short, with 10 bases between. Germline loops: CDR1 SQVTM, CDR2 ANQGSEA. This CDR3 is CSVEAGKYEAFF. The CDR3, as DNA: TGCAGCGTTGAAGCGGGGAAGTATGAAGCTTTCTTT. Full variable domain (missing parts from reference TRBV29-1 and TRBJ1-1): SAVISQKPSRDICQRGTSLTIQCQVDSQVTMMFWYRQQPGQSLTLIATANQGSEATYESGFVIDKFPISRPNLTFSTLTVSNMSPEDSSIYLCSVEAGKYEAFFGQGTRLTVV.

This clone was found a few times. The chain links TRBV13 to TRBJ1-2, with TRBD1 matching 8 bases. Unmatched junction bases numbered 5, after V lost 5 bases and J lost 6 bases. CDR3 length equals 13 residues. In germline, CDR1 is PRHDT, CDR2 FYEKMQ (reference sequence). In DNA, the CDR3 is TGTGCCAGCAGCGTGAGGACAGGGCATGGCTACACCTTC. As protein: CASSVRTGHGYTF.

The CDR3 coding sequence is TGTGCCAGCAGCCCCCGACGGACCTTTAACACCGGGGAGCTGTTTTTT. This encodes CASSPRRTFNTGELFF. The V gene is TRBV5-6, the J gene TRBJ2-2; D gene ambiguous. The V end lost 4 bases, the J end lost 2 bases, and 15 bases lay between the germline ends. Germline assignment: CDR1 SGHDT and CDR2 YYEEEE. The CDR3 runs 16 residues. The full variable domain, completed using reference TRBV5-6 and TRBJ2-2, is DAGVTQSPTHLIKTRGQQVTLRCSPKSGHDTVSWYQQALGQGPQFIFQYYEEEERQRGNFPDRFSGHQFPNYSSELNVNALLLGDSALYLCASSPRRTFNTGELFFGEGSRLTVL.

The gene calls are TRBV30 and TRBJ2-7, with 9 positions matching TRBD1. CDR1 GTSNPN and CDR2 SVGIG come from the germline V gene (reference sequence). The V segment lost 1 base and the J segment 5 bases; nucleotides outside the gene matches: 3. There are 13 residues in the CDR3. The chain's CDR3 is CAWSGGQGHEQYF. DNA for the CDR3: TGTGCCTGGAGTGGGGGACAGGGCCACGAGCAGTACTTC.

This chain uses TRBV4-3 with TRBJ1-2, with 8 bases identical to TRBD1. J gave up 4 bases and V 0 bases, and 4 bases lay outside the gene matches. CDR1 is LGHNA, CDR2 YSLEER, per germline. This CDR3 has 15 amino acids. CDR3 nucleotides: TGCGCCAGCAGCCAAGATCCAGGGACAGGCTATGGCTACACCTTC. Translating gives CASSQDPGTGYGYTF.

This chain links TRBV27 with TRBJ2-7; TRBD2 agrees at 11 bases. The CDR3 has 15 amino acids. CDR1 is MNHEY, CDR2 SMNVEV, per germline (reference sequence). The ends lost 5 bases at V and 4 bases at J; junction bases unmatched: 7. The CDR3 DNA follows: TGTGCCAGCAGTATTATAGCGGGGGGGATTTACGAGCAGTACTTC. It codes for CASSIIAGGIYEQYF.

This clone was counted once. CDR3 coding DNA: TGTGCCAGCAGCGACAACACAGGGGTTGGCTACACCTTC. Encoded protein: CASSDNTGVGYTF. The genes are TRBV13 and TRBJ1-2, with 7 bases fitting TRBD1. Germline CDR1 is PRHDT and CDR2 is FYEKMQ (reference sequence). J lost 7 bases, V lost 5 bases, and 7 bases had no gene match. There are 13 residues in the CDR3.

The V and J genes are TRBV4-3 and TRBJ1-5; a weak D match, TRBD1 (5 bases). Per the germline V gene, CDR1 is LGHNA and CDR2 is YSLEER. Trimming shortened V by 0 bases and J by 2 bases, and 14 bases separated the two germline ends. The CDR3 has 17 residues. CDR3 in DNA: TGCGCCAGCAGCCAAGATGGCCCTGGAGGGGGCAATCAGCCCCAGCATTTT. This translates into CASSQDGPGGGNQPQHF.

The chain uses TRBV27 and TRBJ1-5; D not resolved. This CDR3 region has 13 residues. V lost 4 bases and J lost 5, with 9 bases in between. Germline CDR1 is MNHEY and CDR2 is SMNVEV (reference sequence). In DNA form, the CDR3 reads TGTGCCAGCAGTTGGGGAAAGTATCAGCCCCAGCATTTT. Amino acid sequence: CASSWGKYQPQHF.

The rearrangement joins TRBV6-5 to TRBJ2-7; D is perhaps TRBD2 (6 bases). Germline CDR1 is MNHEY and CDR2 is SVGAGI. The CDR3 runs to 14 residues. Trimming stripped 4 bases from V and 2 bases from J, with 12 bases between. As DNA, the CDR3 is TGTGCCAGCAGTTTGGGAGGTTTCCCCTACGAGCAGTACTTC. Residues: CASSLGGFPYEQYF.

The chain links TRBV6-6 to TRBJ1-4; D is perhaps TRBD1 (6 bases). CDR1 MNHNY and CDR2 SVGAGI come from the germline V gene (reference sequence). The CDR3 runs to 15 residues. Trimming cost V 5 bases and J 0 bases, with 10 bases left between them. CDR3 region: CASSLQGPTNEKLFF. In DNA form, the CDR3 reads TGTGCCAGCAGTCTACAGGGCCCAACTAATGAAAAACTGTTTTTT.

This clone was found a few times. The gene calls are TRBV19 and TRBJ2-1; D remains unclear. The V gene's germline CDR1 is LNHDA and CDR2 SQIVND (reference sequence). This CDR3 is 15 amino acids long. V lost 4 bases and J lost 0, with 10 bases in between. In DNA form, the CDR3 reads TGTGCCAGTAGTAAGCGTACCCCCTCCTACAATGAGCAGTTCTTC. Protein: CASSKRTPSYNEQFF.

The chain is built from TRBV30 and TRBJ2-7; TRBD2 is a possible D gene (6 bases). The CDR3 sequence is 13 residues long. V was shortened by 5 bases and J by 3 bases, with 14 bases between the two germline ends. Germline V lookup: CDR1 GTSNPN, CDR2 SVGIG (reference sequence). In nucleotides, the CDR3 is TGTGCCTGGGGAGGGGAGATGGTCTACGAGCAGTACTTC. It specifies CAWGGEMVYEQYF.

CDR3 nucleotide sequence: TGTGCCAGCAGGGCGGACAGGGGGAGCACTGAAGCTTTCTTT. Translating gives CASRADRGSTEAFF. V is TRBV6-6 and J is TRBJ1-1; 10 bases fit TRBD1. The CDR3 runs 14 residues. Trimming took 6 bases from V and 4 from J; bases not matched to a gene: 5. The V gene's germline CDR1 is MNHNY and CDR2 SVGAGI (reference sequence).

The rearrangement uses TRBV29-1 and TRBJ1-1; D possibly corresponds to TRBD1 (5 bases). CDR1 is SQVTM, CDR2 ANQGSEA, per germline. V lost 5 bases, J lost 7 bases, and 11 bases lay in between. The CDR3 runs 11 residues. CDR3 loop: CSVQGGVEAFF. In DNA form, the CDR3 reads TGCAGCGTTCAGGGAGGGGTTGAAGCTTTCTTT.

The chain has TRBV30 and TRBJ1-2, with D possibly being TRBD1 (5 bases). The CDR3 loop spans 13 amino acids. V was trimmed by 8 bases and J by 0 bases, leaving 13 bases between them. CDR1 and CDR2 from the germline V gene are GTSNPN and SVGIG (reference sequence). The CDR3 region is CATRALANYGYTF. The CDR3, as DNA: TGTGCCACCAGGGCGTTGGCTAACTATGGCTACACCTTC.

This clone turned up a few times. The chain recombines TRBV30 with TRBJ2-2; unclear D gene. The ends were cut back, 1 base at V and 7 bases at J, with 1 base in the middle. Germline V gives CDR1 GTSNPN, CDR2 SVGIG (reference sequence). This CDR3 comprises 10 residues. This CDR3 is CAWSGGELFF. The CDR3 DNA sequence: TGTGCCTGGAGTGGCGGGGAGCTGTTTTTT.

The chain uses TRBV9 and TRBJ2-2; D may be TRBD1 or TRBD2 (5 bases each). The germline gives CDR1 SGDLS, CDR2 YYNGEE. V dropped 0 bases and J dropped 4 bases, with 10 bases sitting between them. The CDR3 has 15 amino acids. Here the CDR3 reads CASSVGGTLTGELFF. In DNA, the CDR3 is TGTGCCAGCAGCGTAGGAGGGACCCTCACCGGGGAGCTGTTTTTT.

This clone was counted a single time. This chain connects TRBV5-1 to TRBJ2-2; TRBD1 aligns across 7 bases. The CDR3 has 15 amino acids. Germline CDR1 and CDR2: SGHRS and YFSETQ. The trim removed 4 bases at V and 2 bases at J, leaving 5 bases unmatched. The CDR3 DNA reads TGCGCCAGCAGCCGACGACAGGGAAACACCGGGGAGCTGTTTTTT. This encodes CASSRRQGNTGELFF.

The genes are TRBV19 and TRBJ1-1, with TRBD1 matching 8 bases. CDR3 size: 15 residues. The junction had 6 bases not matched to a gene; V was cut back by 4 bases and J by 2 bases. CDR1 and CDR2 (germline): LNHDA, SQIVND (reference sequence). The CDR3 reads CASSTSGTGNTEAFF. CDR3 coding DNA: TGTGCCAGTAGTACGTCCGGGACAGGTAACACTGAAGCTTTCTTT. Supplemented by reference TRBV19 and TRBJ1-1, the full variable domain reads DGGITQSPKYLFRKEGQNVTLSCEQNLNHDAMYWYRQDPGQGLRLIYYSQIVNDFQKGDIAEGYSVSREKKESFPLTVTSAQKNPTAFYLCASSTSGTGNTEAFFGQGTRLTVV.

This clone has only a few counts. The V gene is TRBV29-1, the J gene TRBJ1-2; the D gene is possibly TRBD1 (6 bases). The CDR3 loop spans 12 amino acids. Looked up from germline, CDR1 is SQVTM and CDR2 is ANQGSEA. V was shortened by 6 bases and J by 3 bases, with 11 bases between the two germline ends. CDR3 amino acids: CSVFKGDYGYTF. In DNA, the CDR3 is TGCAGCGTATTCAAGGGGGACTATGGCTACACCTTC.

V gene TRBV29-1 combines with J gene TRBJ2-1; 16 bases align to TRBD2. The CDR3 is 15 residues long. Germline V gene data show CDR1 as SQVTM and CDR2 as ANQGSEA. The junction had 7 bases not matched to a gene; V was cut back by 7 bases and J by 7 bases. CDR3 bases: TGCAGCGCGTCCGGGACTAGCGGGGGGGCTAATGAGCAGTTCTTC. Translating gives CSASGTSGGANEQFF.

The chain carries TRBV28 and TRBJ2-5; no clear D. CDR1 and CDR2 (germline): MDHEN, SYDVKM. This CDR3 contains 15 residues. Between the trimmed V and J ends, which lost 3 bases and 0 bases, there was a span of 11 bases. This chain's CDR3 is CASSFGVSDQETQYF. DNA for the CDR3: TGTGCCAGCAGTTTCGGCGTCAGCGACCAAGAGACCCAGTACTTC.

The gene calls are TRBV4-3 and TRBJ2-1; possible D gene TRBD2, 5 bases. The CDR3 runs 12 residues. The V gene lost 1 base and the J gene lost 7 bases, with 5 bases spanning the gap. Per the germline V gene, CDR1 is LGHNA and CDR2 is YSLEER. The CDR3 bases are TGCGCCAGCAGCCAAGGAGGGAATGAGCAGTTCTTC. Translation gives CASSQGGNEQFF.